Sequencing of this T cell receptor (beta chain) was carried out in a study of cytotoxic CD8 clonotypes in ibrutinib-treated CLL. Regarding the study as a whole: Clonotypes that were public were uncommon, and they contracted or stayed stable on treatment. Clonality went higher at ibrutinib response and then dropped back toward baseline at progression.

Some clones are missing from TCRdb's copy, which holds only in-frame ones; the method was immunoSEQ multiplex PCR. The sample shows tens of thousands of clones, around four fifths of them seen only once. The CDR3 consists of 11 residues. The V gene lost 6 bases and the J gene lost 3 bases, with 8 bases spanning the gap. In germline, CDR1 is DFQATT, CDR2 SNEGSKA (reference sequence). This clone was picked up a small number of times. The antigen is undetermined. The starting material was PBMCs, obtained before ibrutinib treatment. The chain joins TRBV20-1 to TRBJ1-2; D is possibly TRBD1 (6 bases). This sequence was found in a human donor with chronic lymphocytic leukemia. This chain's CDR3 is CSAGGYYGYTF. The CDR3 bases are TGCAGTGCAGGGGGATACTATGGCTACACCTTC.